The source of this T cell receptor beta chain is a study of immune cell composition in non-small cell lung cancer. Regarding the study as a whole: Squamous carcinomas (about 75%) more often had tumour-associated clones >0.5% than adenocarcinomas (around 33%).

The germline V gene encodes CDR1 SGHTS and CDR2 YDEGEE. CDR3 size: 15 residues. The J segment lost 1 base and the V segment lost 4 bases, leaving 3 bases of the junction unmatched. As regards this clone: Its antigen is unidentified.

Clones were sequenced by immunoSEQ multiplex PCR, and TCRdb holds only the in-frame ones, with some missing. The repertoire holds several thousand clones, with approximately 77% as singletons. Normal lung was sampled as far from the tumour as possible, at least 3 cm. The chain recombines TRBV5-8 with TRBJ2-3, with 10 bases that match TRBD2. Input material: non-adjacent lung tissue. This TCR was recovered from a human donor with non-small cell lung cancer. In DNA, the CDR3 is TGTGCCAGCAGCAGAGGACTAGCGGGCACAGATACGCAGTATTTT. Translating it yields CASSRGLAGTDTQYF.